This T cell receptor (beta chain) is drawn from a study of shared clonotypes between healthy human individuals. About the study: CD8 memory received one plate per donor, CD8 naive two, CD4 memory three and CD4 naive three.

Running of the assay took place at deep level. The assay was immunoSEQ multiplex PCR, and TCRdb's table has in-frame clones only and misses some. The repertoire holds some 1,900,000 clones, about 95% seen once, with more than 0.9% in the top ten. The study's findings and limits: Naive subsets generally exceeded memory subsets in estimated richness. Relative to their counterparts shared across all four donors, non-shared clonotypes exhibited diminished generation probabilities.

Trimming shortened V by 4 bases and J by 0 bases, and 9 bases separated the two germline ends. Germline values: CDR1 MGHRA, CDR2 YSYEKL. The CDR3 is made up of 14 amino acids. This clone was picked up a small number of times. Its antigen remains unknown. Terminally differentiated effector memory CD45RA+ cells were left out of the naive CD8 fraction, which was CD45RO-negative and positively selected for CCR7. The specimen was naive CD8+ T cells sorted from blood. The chain combines TRBV4-1 with TRBJ1-1; D perhaps matches TRBD1 (6 bases). The TCR comes from a man younger than 30 in good health. Here the CDR3 DNA reads TGCGCCAGCAGCCTCGGGACACTGAACACTGAAGCTTTCTTT. Translation: CASSLGTLNTEAFF.